The 24 T cell receptor beta chains in this list originate from one sample, sequenced in a study of cytomegalovirus exposure and HLA in healthy donors. Use of 60 Vbeta and 13 Jbeta primers characterized the PCR. The data were produced by immunoSEQ multiplex PCR, yet TCRdb's version contains in-frame clones alone and is incomplete. This sample carries more than 70,000 clones, roughly 80% of them seen once, and the ten largest clones take more than 2.5%. Sequenced material: PBMCs. These receptors were collected from a man aged 40-49 years in good health and CMV-seronegative.

The gene calls are TRBV28 and TRBJ1-6; possibly TRBD1 for D (6 bases). Trimming left V 7 bases short and J 10 bases short, with 23 bases between. The CDR3 extends over 16 amino acids. The germline V gene encodes CDR1 MDHEN and CDR2 SYDVKM. CDR3 sequence (DNA): TGTGCCAGCAACACTAACCGAAAGGGACATTACTCACCCCTCCACTTT. Translating gives CASNTNRKGHYSPLHF.

The chain employs TRBV30 and TRBJ2-1; D is possibly TRBD2 (6 bases). This CDR3 is built from 15 residues. V shed 0 bases and J shed 3 bases, with 12 bases lying between them. CDR1 and CDR2 from the germline V gene are GTSNPN and SVGIG (reference sequence). CDR3 nucleotides: TGTGCCTGGAGTGTCGGCGGGACGAACTACAATGAGCAGTTCTTC. This translates into CAWSVGGTNYNEQFF.

The CDR3 reads CASSARARETQYF. CDR3 DNA: TGTGCCAGCTCGGCCAGGGCGCGAGAGACCCAGTACTTC. The chain joins TRBV7-7 to TRBJ2-5, with D perhaps TRBD1 (5 bases). Trimming took off 8 bases at V and 4 bases at J, with 14 bases between the two ends. Germline lookup yields CDR1 SSHAT and CDR2 FNYEAQ (reference sequence). This CDR3 comprises 13 residues. Looking up the rest from reference TRBV7-7 and TRBJ2-5 gives the full variable domain: GAGVSQSPRYKVTKRGQDVTLRCDPISSHATLYWYQQALGQGPEFLTYFNYEAQPDKSGLPSDRFSAERPEGSISTLTIQRTEQRDSAMYRCASSARARETQYFGPGTRLLVL.

The chain recombines TRBV5-1 with TRBJ1-4; 10 bases are shared with TRBD1. The CDR3 runs 15 residues. The V gene's germline CDR1 is SGHRS and CDR2 YFSETQ. With 4 bases clipped from V and 7 bases from J, the junction kept 7 bases outside the gene matches. Written as DNA, the CDR3 is TGCGCCAGCAGCCTGGGGACAGGGGAACTTGAAAAACTGTTTTTT. This encodes CASSLGTGELEKLFF.

In nucleotides, the CDR3 is TGTGCCACCACCCAGGGAGCAGGGGGAAATTCTGAAAAACTGTTTTTT. It yields the protein CATTQGAGGNSEKLFF. This chain joins TRBV15 and TRBJ1-4; 7 bases are a match to TRBD1. The CDR3 runs to 16 residues. J was trimmed by 7 bases and V by 7 bases; bases with no gene match: 15. CDR1 and CDR2 from the germline V gene are LNHNV and YYDKDF (reference sequence). Full variable domain (remainder filled in from reference TRBV15 and TRBJ1-4): DAMVIQNPRYQVTQFGKPVTLSCSQTLNHNVMYWYQQKSSQAPKLLFHYYDKDFNNEADTPDNFQSRRPNTSFCFLDIRSPGLGDTAMYLCATTQGAGGNSEKLFFGSGTQLSVL.

The chain joins TRBV2 to TRBJ2-7; D remains unclear. Trimming took off 7 bases at V and 3 bases at J, with 10 bases between the two ends. This CDR3 region has 12 residues. CDR1 is SNHLY, CDR2 FYNNEI, per germline. The CDR3 coding sequence is TGTGCCAGCACTACTCCAGGCTACGAGCAGTACTTC. This sequence encodes CASTTPGYEQYF.

The V and J genes are TRBV9 and TRBJ2-7; D remains unclear. The CDR3 covers 11 residues. Trimming left V 3 bases short and J 3 bases short, with 4 bases between. Per germline, CDR1 SGDLS and CDR2 YYNGEE. CDR3 in amino acids: CASSDYYEQYF. CDR3 bases: TGTGCCAGCAGCGACTACTACGAGCAGTACTTC.

V usage is TRBV5-4 and J usage is TRBJ1-1; no firm D call. The V gene lost 2 bases and the J gene lost 0 bases, with 5 bases spanning the gap. CDR1 is SGHNT and CDR2 is YYREEE in the germline V gene (reference sequence). The CDR3 loop spans 13 amino acids. CDR3 DNA: TGTGCCAGCAGCTTCAAAATGAACACTGAAGCTTTCTTT. It is translated as CASSFKMNTEAFF.

The chain couples TRBV7-2 to TRBJ2-5; no clear D. This CDR3 has 14 amino acids. Trimming shortened V by 0 bases and J by 3 bases, and 8 bases separated the two germline ends. Germline V gives CDR1 SGHTA, CDR2 FQGNSA. The CDR3, as DNA: TGTGCCAGCAGCTTAGCGGGCTTAAAAGAGACCCAGTACTTC. Translation gives CASSLAGLKETQYF.

J is TRBJ1-2 and V is TRBV5-4; TRBD1 matches 8 bases. This CDR3 has 15 residues. Looked up from germline, CDR1 is SGHNT and CDR2 is YYREEE (reference sequence). The trim removed 0 bases at V and 4 bases at J, leaving 5 bases unmatched. This CDR3 is CASSLGTGLFYGYTF. The DNA of the CDR3 is TGTGCCAGCAGCTTGGGGACAGGGCTTTTCTATGGCTACACCTTC.

The chain links TRBV7-9 to TRBJ1-2; weak D call: TRBD1 (6 bases). The CDR3 spans 13 residues. Germline CDR1 SEHNR, CDR2 FQNEAQ (reference sequence). V was trimmed by 5 bases and J by 6 bases, leaving 13 bases between them. The DNA of the CDR3 is TGTGCCAGCAGCCCGACAGGCACGGATGGCTACACCTTC. This gives the protein CASSPTGTDGYTF.

The V and J genes are TRBV30 and TRBJ2-2; D is ambiguous. The CDR3 contains 14 residues. The germline gives CDR1 GTSNPN, CDR2 SVGIG (reference sequence). The V gene lost 3 bases and the J gene lost 0 bases, with 8 bases spanning the gap. CDR3 amino acids: CAWRRFANTGELFF. CDR3 DNA: TGTGCCTGGAGACGGTTTGCGAACACCGGGGAGCTGTTTTTT.

The J gene is TRBJ2-5, the V gene TRBV4-2; D is undetermined. V was shortened by 0 bases and J by 1 base, with 9 bases between the two germline ends. The germline gives CDR1 LGHNA, CDR2 YNFKEQ. The CDR3 is 15 residues long. Here the CDR3 DNA reads TGTGCCAGCAGCCAAGAGCTGGGCCTCCAAGAGACCCAGTACTTC. It translates to CASSQELGLQETQYF.

J is TRBJ1-2 and V is TRBV7-9, with 7 positions matching TRBD1. CDR1 and CDR2 from the germline V gene are SEHNR and FQNEAQ (reference sequence). The CDR3 runs 15 residues. Unmatched junction bases numbered 7, after V lost 4 bases and J lost 2 bases. Here the CDR3 reads CASSYRQGSNYGYTF. The CDR3 DNA is TGTGCCAGCAGCTACCGACAGGGAAGCAACTATGGCTACACCTTC.

V and J are TRBV2 and TRBJ1-3; 9 bases match TRBD1. Trimming removed 4 bases from V and 4 bases from J; junction bases left unmatched: 2. CDR1 and CDR2 from the germline V gene are SNHLY and FYNNEI. The CDR3 has 14 residues. The CDR3 DNA sequence: TGTGCCAGCAGTGCCGGGACAGGGGGAAACACCATATATTTT. Its protein product is CASSAGTGGNTIYF. Drawing the rest from reference TRBV2 and TRBJ1-3, the complete variable domain is EPEVTQTPSHQVTQMGQEVILRCVPISNHLYFYWYRQILGQKVEFLVSFYNNEISEKSEIFDDQFSVERPDGSNFTLKIRSTKLEDSAMYFCASSAGTGGNTIYFGEGSWLTVV.

This clone has more than one count but fewer than ten. V and J are TRBV19 and TRBJ1-2, with 7 nucleotides matching TRBD1. V lost 4 bases and J lost 4; bases outside the gene matches: 9. The CDR3 is 15 residues long. Per germline, CDR1 LNHDA and CDR2 SQIVND (reference sequence). CDR3: CASSTRQGFGYGYTF. CDR3 in DNA: TGTGCCAGTAGTACCCGACAGGGATTCGGCTATGGCTACACCTTC.

This clone was seen once. The chain uses TRBV10-3 and TRBJ1-2, with unresolved D. The CDR3 totals 12 residues. Trimming pared 5 bases from V and 6 bases from J, leaving 10 bases between. Looked up from germline, CDR1 is ENHRY and CDR2 is SYGVKD. The CDR3 DNA follows: TGTGCCATCAGTCGGAAAGAGGATGGCTACACCTTC. This codes for CAISRKEDGYTF.

This clone was counted between two and nine times. The rearrangement links TRBV11-2 to TRBJ2-3; TRBD2 matches 9 bases. The V segment lost 5 bases and the J segment 0 bases; nucleotides outside the gene matches: 0. Germline V gene lookup returns CDR1 SGHAT and CDR2 FQNNGV. The CDR3 loop spans 14 amino acids. This CDR3 is CASSGLASTDTQYF. The CDR3 bases are TGTGCCAGCAGCGGACTAGCGAGCACAGATACGCAGTATTTT. The full variable domain, with the rest looked up from reference TRBV11-2 and TRBJ2-3, is EAGVAQSPRYKIIEKRQSVAFWCNPISGHATLYWYQQILGQGPKLLIQFQNNGVVDDSQLPKDRFSAERLKGVDSTLKIQPAKLEDSAVYLCASSGLASTDTQYFGPGTRLTVL.

This rearrangement joins TRBV28 to TRBJ2-4, with a weak D call TRBD1 (6 bases). From germline, CDR1 is MDHEN and CDR2 SYDVKM. With 10 bases removed from V and 8 bases from J, the gap between germline ends came to 21 bases. The CDR3 is 14 residues long. As DNA, the CDR3 is TGTGCCACCAGCAGGGGTGCCACTAGAGACATTCAGTACTTC. Its translation: CATSRGATRDIQYF.

The chain is built from TRBV7-3 and TRBJ1-1; TRBD1 matches at 7 bases. Germline CDR1 reads SGHTA; CDR2 reads FQGTGA. Trimming at V came to 5 bases and at J to 3 bases, leaving 9 bases not matched to a gene. This CDR3 region has 15 residues. The CDR3 protein is CASSPTTGLDTEAFF. CDR3 nucleotides: TGTGCCAGCAGCCCCACGACAGGGTTGGACACTGAAGCTTTCTTT.

The rearrangement links TRBV4-2 to TRBJ2-7, with 11 nucleotides matching TRBD1. The CDR3 length is 15 residues. Germline lookup yields CDR1 LGHNA and CDR2 YNFKEQ. V lost 4 bases to trimming and J lost 3 bases; unmatched junction nucleotides: 5. The CDR3: CASSPWDRGNYEQYF. The CDR3 nucleotides read TGTGCCAGCAGCCCTTGGGACAGGGGGAACTACGAGCAGTACTTC.

The chain uses TRBV4-1 and TRBJ1-1, with D unresolved. The germline V gene has CDR1 MGHRA and CDR2 YSYEKL. The length of the CDR3 is 14 residues. The V gene lost 4 bases and the J gene lost 11 bases, with 20 bases spanning the gap. The CDR3 is CASSLESPQDVAFF. CDR3 in DNA: TGCGCCAGCAGCCTCGAATCGCCTCAGGATGTGGCTTTCTTT.

This chain links TRBV19 with TRBJ2-3, with 9 bases lining up with TRBD1. V lost 5 bases and J lost 2; bases outside the gene matches: 8. The CDR3 loop spans 16 amino acids. Germline V lookup: CDR1 LNHDA, CDR2 SQIVND (reference sequence). The CDR3 here is CASSPGTGTITDTQYF. The CDR3 nucleotides are TGTGCCAGTAGTCCCGGGACAGGGACCATCACAGATACGCAGTATTTT.

In its sample, this clone ranks as medium-sized. Other DNA sequences of this sample code for an identical CDR3. The chain employs TRBV5-1 and TRBJ2-5, with 7 nucleotides matching TRBD1. The J segment lost 3 bases and the V segment lost 5 bases, leaving 4 bases of the junction unmatched. The CDR3 covers 13 residues. Germline assignment: CDR1 SGHRS and CDR2 YFSETQ. The CDR3 DNA follows: TGCGCCAGCAGACTTACAGGGGAAGAGACCCAGTACTTC. Protein: CASRLTGEETQYF.